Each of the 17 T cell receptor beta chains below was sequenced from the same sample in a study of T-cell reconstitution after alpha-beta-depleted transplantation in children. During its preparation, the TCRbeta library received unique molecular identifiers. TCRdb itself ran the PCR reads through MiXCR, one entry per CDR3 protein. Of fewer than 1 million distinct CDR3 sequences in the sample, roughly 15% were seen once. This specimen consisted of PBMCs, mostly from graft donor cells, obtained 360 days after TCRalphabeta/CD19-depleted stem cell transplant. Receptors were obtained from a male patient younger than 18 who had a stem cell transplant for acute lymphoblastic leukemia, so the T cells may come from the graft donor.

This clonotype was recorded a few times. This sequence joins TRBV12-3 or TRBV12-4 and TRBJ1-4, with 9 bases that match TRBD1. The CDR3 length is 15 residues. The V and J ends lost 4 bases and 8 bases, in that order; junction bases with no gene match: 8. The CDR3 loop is CASSSFNRGREKLFF. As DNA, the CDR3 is TGTGCCAGCAGTTCCTTCAACAGGGGGCGAGAAAAACTGTTTTTT.

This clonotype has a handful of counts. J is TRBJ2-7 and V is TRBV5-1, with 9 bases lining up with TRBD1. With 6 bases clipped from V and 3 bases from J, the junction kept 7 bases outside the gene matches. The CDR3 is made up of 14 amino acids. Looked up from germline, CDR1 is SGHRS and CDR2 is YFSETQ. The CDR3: CASTKTGGNYEQYF. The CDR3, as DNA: TGCGCCAGCACCAAGACAGGGGGGAACTACGAGCAGTACTTC.

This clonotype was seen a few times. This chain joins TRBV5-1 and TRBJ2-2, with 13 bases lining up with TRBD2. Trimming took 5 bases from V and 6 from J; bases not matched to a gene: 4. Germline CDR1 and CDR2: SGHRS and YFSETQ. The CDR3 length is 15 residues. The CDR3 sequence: CASRRTSGRPGELFF. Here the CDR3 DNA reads TGCGCCAGCAGACGGACTAGCGGGAGACCCGGGGAGCTGTTTTTT.

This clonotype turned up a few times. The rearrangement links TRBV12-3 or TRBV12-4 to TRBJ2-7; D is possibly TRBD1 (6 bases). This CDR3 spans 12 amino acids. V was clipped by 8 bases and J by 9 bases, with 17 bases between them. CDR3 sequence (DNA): TGTGCCAGCGGAATAGACAGGCCGGGGCAGTACTTC. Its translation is CASGIDRPGQYF.

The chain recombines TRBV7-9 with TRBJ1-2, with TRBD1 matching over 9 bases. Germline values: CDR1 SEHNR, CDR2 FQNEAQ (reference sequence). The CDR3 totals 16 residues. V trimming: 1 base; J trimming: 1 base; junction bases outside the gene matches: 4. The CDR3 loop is CASSLVGGQGNYGYTF. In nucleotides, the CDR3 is TGTGCCAGCAGCTTAGTGGGGGGACAGGGTAACTATGGCTACACCTTC.

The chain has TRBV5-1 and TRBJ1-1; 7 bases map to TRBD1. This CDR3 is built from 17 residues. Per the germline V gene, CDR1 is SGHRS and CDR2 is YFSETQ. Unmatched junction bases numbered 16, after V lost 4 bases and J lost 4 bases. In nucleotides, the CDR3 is TGCGCCAGCAGCGGATTACAGGGGTGGCTTTGGGGCACTGAAGCTTTCTTT. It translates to CASSGLQGWLWGTEAFF.

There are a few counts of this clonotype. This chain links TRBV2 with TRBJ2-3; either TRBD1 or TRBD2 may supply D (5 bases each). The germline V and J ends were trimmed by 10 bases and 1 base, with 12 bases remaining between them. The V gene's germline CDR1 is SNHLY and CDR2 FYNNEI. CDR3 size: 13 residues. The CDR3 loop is CAKTGAGTDTQYF. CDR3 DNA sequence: TGTGCCAAAACAGGAGCGGGCACAGATACGCAGTATTTT. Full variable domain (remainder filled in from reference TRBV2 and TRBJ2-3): EPEVTQTPSHQVTQMGQEVILRCVPISNHLYFYWYRQILGQKVEFLVSFYNNEISEKSEIFDDQFSVERPDGSNFTLKIRSTKLEDSAMYFCAKTGAGTDTQYFGPGTRLTVL.

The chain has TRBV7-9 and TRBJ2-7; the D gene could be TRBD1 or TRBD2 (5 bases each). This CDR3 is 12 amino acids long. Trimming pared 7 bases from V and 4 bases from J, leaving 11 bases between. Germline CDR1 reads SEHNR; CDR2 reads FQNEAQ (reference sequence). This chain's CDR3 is CASTRDGYEQYF. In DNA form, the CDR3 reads TGTGCCAGCACCCGGGACGGTTACGAGCAGTACTTC.

The CDR3: CASSLEGLGATDTQYF. DNA of the CDR3: TGCGCCAGCAGCTTGGAGGGACTAGGGGCCACAGATACGCAGTATTTT. The chain recombines TRBV5-1 with TRBJ2-3; 8 bases agree with TRBD2. After removal of 0 bases from V and 2 bases from J, the junction contained 5 bases not matched to a gene. There are 16 residues in the CDR3. Germline V lookup: CDR1 SGHRS, CDR2 YFSETQ.

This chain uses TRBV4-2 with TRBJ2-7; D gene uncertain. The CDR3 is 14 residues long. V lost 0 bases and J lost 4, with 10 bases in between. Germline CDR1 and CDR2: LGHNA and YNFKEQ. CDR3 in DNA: TGTGCCAGCAGCCAAGAGAGAGAAGCATACGAGCAGTACTTC. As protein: CASSQEREAYEQYF.

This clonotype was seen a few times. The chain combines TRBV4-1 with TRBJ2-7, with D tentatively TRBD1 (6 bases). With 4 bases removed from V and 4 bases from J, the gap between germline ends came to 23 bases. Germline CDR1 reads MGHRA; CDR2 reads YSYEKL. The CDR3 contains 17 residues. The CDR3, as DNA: TGCGCCAGCAGCCTTCCCAAGGGGCAGGGGATCCCTTACGAGCAGTACTTC. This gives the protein CASSLPKGQGIPYEQYF.

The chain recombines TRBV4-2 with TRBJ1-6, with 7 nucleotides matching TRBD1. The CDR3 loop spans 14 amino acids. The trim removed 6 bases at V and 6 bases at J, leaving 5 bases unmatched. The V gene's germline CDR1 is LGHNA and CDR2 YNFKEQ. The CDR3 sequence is CASRPGQPNSPLHF. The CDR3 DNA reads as TGTGCCAGCAGGCCGGGACAGCCTAATTCACCCCTCCACTTT.

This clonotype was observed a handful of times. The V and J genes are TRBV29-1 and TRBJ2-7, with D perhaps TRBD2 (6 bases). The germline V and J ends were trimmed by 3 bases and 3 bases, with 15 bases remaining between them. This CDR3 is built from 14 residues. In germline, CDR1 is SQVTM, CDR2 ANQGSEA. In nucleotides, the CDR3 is TGCAGCGTTGACGCTACGGGACTGCACTACGAGCAGTACTTC. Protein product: CSVDATGLHYEQYF.

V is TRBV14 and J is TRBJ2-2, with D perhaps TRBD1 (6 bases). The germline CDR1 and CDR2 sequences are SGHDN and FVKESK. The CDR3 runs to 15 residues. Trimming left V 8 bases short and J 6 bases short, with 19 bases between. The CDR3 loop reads CASAEDRRASGELFF. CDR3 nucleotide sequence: TGTGCCAGCGCGGAAGACAGGCGTGCCTCCGGGGAGCTGTTTTTT.

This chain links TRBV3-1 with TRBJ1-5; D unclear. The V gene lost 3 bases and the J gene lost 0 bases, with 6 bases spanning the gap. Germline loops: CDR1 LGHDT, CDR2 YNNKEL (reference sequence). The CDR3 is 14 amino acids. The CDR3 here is CASSQSYSNQPQHF. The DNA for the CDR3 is TGTGCCAGCAGCCAGTCCTATAGCAATCAGCCCCAGCATTTT.

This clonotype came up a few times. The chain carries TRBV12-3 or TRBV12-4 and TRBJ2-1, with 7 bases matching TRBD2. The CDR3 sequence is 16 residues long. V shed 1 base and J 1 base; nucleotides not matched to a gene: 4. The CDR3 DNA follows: TGTGCCAGCAGTTTAGAGGCTAGCGGTTCCTACAATGAGCAGTTCTTC. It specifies CASSLEASGSYNEQFF.

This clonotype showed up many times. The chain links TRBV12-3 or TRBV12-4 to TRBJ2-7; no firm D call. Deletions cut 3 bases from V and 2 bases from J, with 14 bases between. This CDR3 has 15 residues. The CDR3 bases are TGTGCCAGCAGTTTCGGCCAGACGATTACCTACGAGCAGTACTTC. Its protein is CASSFGQTITYEQYF.